Listed below are T cell receptor beta chains from one sample, sequenced in a study of Graves' ophthalmopathy and Graves' hyperthyroidism. TCRdb re-derived calls from the multiplex PCR reads in MiXCR, one entry per CDR3 protein. The data show roughly 420,000 distinct CDR3 sequences, over 20% seen once. Sequenced material: peripheral blood. The receptors here all came from a woman in her late teens or twenties with stable Graves' hyperthyroidism. Both conserved end residues are part of each CDR3. A D gene is named only where the DNA matches it firmly. Some rows have no size entry. The others give once, few or many, or a class for an expanded clone.

CDR3nt,CDR3aa,d_gene,abundance,v_gene,j_gene
TGTGCCAGCAGCTTGGGGCAGGCCCAAGAGACCCAGTACTTC,CASSLGQAQETQYF,-,many,TRBV5-4,TRBJ2-5
TGTGCCAGCAGCCAAGAATGGGCTAGACCAAGCGAGCAGTACTTC,CASSQEWARPSEQYF,-,many,TRBV4-2,TRBJ2-7
TGTGCCAGCAGTCACCGGACGGCTGACGAATCTTTTGAAGCTTTCTTT,CASSHRTADESFEAFF,-,-,TRBV6-5,TRBJ1-1
TGCAGTGCACTGCGGTCCTACGATCAGTACTTC,CSALRSYDQYF,-,many,TRBV20-1,TRBJ2-7
TGTGCCAGCAGCGACGGACAGGGCGGGTTCTACGAGCAGTACTTC,CASSDGQGGFYEQYF,TRBD1,many,TRBV11-3,TRBJ2-7
TGTGCCAGCAGTGATAAAACTAGGGCGATCTACGAGCAGTACTTC,CASSDKTRAIYEQYF,-,many,TRBV2,TRBJ2-7
TGTGCCAGCAGTTTGGCAGCCGCTTATGGCTACACCTTC,CASSLAAAYGYTF,-,-,TRBV12-3/TRBV12-4,TRBJ1-2
TGTGCCAGCAGTTACTTTCGGGAAGGCTACACCTTC,CASSYFREGYTF,-,once,TRBV6-2/TRBV6-3,TRBJ1-2
TGTGCCAGCAGCTTAAGCAGGGCGGGTTCACCCCTCCACTTT,CASSLSRAGSPLHF,-,many,TRBV7-2,TRBJ1-6
TGTGCCAGCAGTTTTCAGTGGAATTCACCCCTCCACTTT,CASSFQWNSPLHF,-,many,TRBV27,TRBJ1-6
TGCAGTGCTAGAGCGAAGGGACAGGGGTCCTACGAGCAGTACTTC,CSARAKGQGSYEQYF,TRBD1,many,TRBV20-1,TRBJ2-7
TGTGCCACCAAAATCAGCATATCTGGAAACACCATATATTTT,CATKISISGNTIYF,-,many,TRBV10-3,TRBJ1-3
TGTGCCAGCAGTTTGGCTGGGACAGTTGAAGCTTTCTTT,CASSLAGTVEAFF,TRBD1,many,TRBV27,TRBJ1-1
TGTGCCAGCAGCTTCCTCTATGGCTACACCTTC,CASSFLYGYTF,-,many,TRBV7-9,TRBJ1-2
TGTGCCAGCAGGAACTACAGGGGTCAATATGGCTACACCTTC,CASRNYRGQYGYTF,TRBD1,-,TRBV6-1,TRBJ1-2
TGCGCCAGCAGCCCCAGCCCCGGGACAGCAGGTGAAGCTTTCTTT,CASSPSPGTAGEAFF,TRBD1,-,TRBV5-1,TRBJ1-1
TGTGCCAGCAAAAGGGCAGGAATTCTCCAAGAGACCCAGTACTTC,CASKRAGILQETQYF,-,-,TRBV27,TRBJ2-5
TGTGCCAGCAGTTATTTCCTCGGTTCACCCCTCCACTTT,CASSYFLGSPLHF,-,many,TRBV27,TRBJ1-6
TGTGCCAGCAGTTTGGGGGAGTGGCGGCGGTTCTACGAGCAGTACTTC,CASSLGEWRRFYEQYF,-,many,TRBV6-2/TRBV6-3,TRBJ2-7
TGTGCCAGCAGTTTCCTGACCGGGGAGCTGTTTTTT,CASSFLTGELFF,-,few,TRBV12-3/TRBV12-4,TRBJ2-2
TGTGCCAGCAGCTTAGTATCGAGGACAGGGATCTCACCCCTCCACTTT,CASSLVSRTGISPLHF,TRBD1,many,TRBV11-2,TRBJ1-6
TGCGCCAGCAGCCCGATAGACAGAACCTACGAGCAGTACTTC,CASSPIDRTYEQYF,-,many,TRBV4-1,TRBJ2-7
TGTGCCAGCAGCTTAGGTGGACTAGCGGGAGCCTACGAGCAGTACTTC,CASSLGGLAGAYEQYF,TRBD2,many,TRBV7-8,TRBJ2-7
TGCGCCAGCAGCCTTAACCGGGACAGGGGGCATCGGGAGACCCAGTACTTC,CASSLNRDRGHRETQYF,TRBD1,-,TRBV4-1,TRBJ2-5
TGTGCCAGCAGCCCCCAGGGGACTAGCGGCTACGAGCAGTACTTC,CASSPQGTSGYEQYF,TRBD2,many,TRBV7-2,TRBJ2-7
TGCAGCGCTAGACAGGGGGATGGCTACACCTTC,CSARQGDGYTF,TRBD1,many,TRBV29-1,TRBJ1-2
TGTGCCAGCAGTTACGGACAGGGGGCCACCTACGAGCAGTACTTC,CASSYGQGATYEQYF,TRBD1,-,TRBV6-5,TRBJ2-7
TGTGCCAGCTCACCTGGAGGGGGCGCGGGCACTGAAGCTTTCTTT,CASSPGGGAGTEAFF,TRBD1,few,TRBV18,TRBJ1-1
TGTGCCAGCACCGAACAGGGGAACTATGGCTACACCTTC,CASTEQGNYGYTF,TRBD1,-,TRBV24-1,TRBJ1-2
TGTGCCAGCACTCGGGTTAACGAGAACACTGAAGCTTTCTTT,CASTRVNENTEAFF,-,many,TRBV12-3/TRBV12-4,TRBJ1-1
TGTGCCAGCAGACAGGACAGGGGGCGTGAGACCCAGTACTTC,CASRQDRGRETQYF,TRBD1,many,TRBV12-3/TRBV12-4,TRBJ2-5
TGTGCCAGCAAACACAAGGTGTCGGGAAACACCATATATTTT,CASKHKVSGNTIYF,-,many,TRBV6-5,TRBJ1-3
TGCAGCGTTAGTCCTAGCGGGATTGGGGAGACCCAGTACTTC,CSVSPSGIGETQYF,TRBD2,many,TRBV29-1,TRBJ2-5
TGTGCCAGCAGTCCCCACAGGGATCAGCCCCAGCATTTT,CASSPHRDQPQHF,-,many,TRBV12-3/TRBV12-4,TRBJ1-5
TGTGCCAGCAGAACCGGGACAGGGTATGAGACCCAGTACTTC,CASRTGTGYETQYF,TRBD1,-,TRBV28,TRBJ2-5
TGTGCCAGTAGTATAAACAGGGAAGTCAACTATGGCTACACCTTC,CASSINREVNYGYTF,-,many,TRBV19,TRBJ1-2
TGTGCCAGCAGTTTAGCACACGATTATAGCAATCAGCCCCAGCATTTT,CASSLAHDYSNQPQHF,-,-,TRBV12-3/TRBV12-4,TRBJ1-5
TGTGCCAGGATCCCCCCGAGGGTAGGGCAGGGTTATCAGCCCCAGCATTTT,CARIPPRVGQGYQPQHF,-,many,TRBV6-4,TRBJ1-5
TGTGCCAGCAGTTACGGGGGACAGGGTTCCTACGAGCAGTACTTC,CASSYGGQGSYEQYF,TRBD1,many,TRBV6-2/TRBV6-3,TRBJ2-7
TGCGCCAGCAGCTCAATGAAGGGCCCCACCGGGGAGCTGTTTTTT,CASSSMKGPTGELFF,-,-,TRBV5-1,TRBJ2-2
TGTGCCAGCAGTCGACAGGGGTCTAGGGCCAAAAACATTCAGTACTTC,CASSRQGSRAKNIQYF,TRBD1,many,TRBV12-3/TRBV12-4,TRBJ2-4
TGTGCCAGCAGTTTAAACGGGAGGGGCGCCGGGGAGCTGTTTTTT,CASSLNGRGAGELFF,TRBD2,many,TRBV27,TRBJ2-2
TGTGCCAGCAGATCACAGGGGATGAGTGGCTACACCTTC,CASRSQGMSGYTF,TRBD1,-,TRBV28,TRBJ1-2
TGCAGTGCTAGAGCCGGGGACAGAAACACTGAAGCTTTCTTT,CSARAGDRNTEAFF,TRBD1,-,TRBV20-1,TRBJ1-1
TGTGCCAGCAGCCCTATAGGTAGCGGGGAGACCCAGTACTTC,CASSPIGSGETQYF,TRBD2,-,TRBV6-1,TRBJ2-5
TGTGCCAGCAACACGGGGCAGAATCAGCCCCAGCATTTT,CASNTGQNQPQHF,-,many,TRBV12-3/TRBV12-4,TRBJ1-5
TGTGCCAGCAGCCGACCGGGACAGGGGGCTCGCGAAGCTTTCTTT,CASSRPGQGAREAFF,TRBD1,-,TRBV11-2,TRBJ1-1
TGTGCCAGCAGCGGGACAAGCTCCTACAATGAGCAGTTCTTC,CASSGTSSYNEQFF,-,many,TRBV25-1,TRBJ2-1
TGTGCCAGCAGTTTAGGATTGGGGACTGAAGCTTTCTTT,CASSLGLGTEAFF,-,many,TRBV27,TRBJ1-1
TGTGCCAGCAGTCTTCACGGGCGGATGCCTTACAATGAGCAGTTCTTC,CASSLHGRMPYNEQFF,-,many,TRBV28,TRBJ2-1
TGTGCCAGCAGTGAAGGCGCGTGGCAGGGGGGGCATCAGCCCCAGCATTTT,CASSEGAWQGGHQPQHF,TRBD1,-,TRBV6-1,TRBJ1-5
TGTGCCAGCAGCTTAACCGGTCCCGTCACTGAAGCTTTCTTT,CASSLTGPVTEAFF,-,-,TRBV5-4,TRBJ1-1
TGTGCCAGCAGCCATATTAGCCGGGCCACCGGGGAGCTGTTTTTT,CASSHISRATGELFF,-,many,TRBV6-1,TRBJ2-2
TGTGCCAGCAGCTCCGGTCCCTACCTGACTAACTATGGCTACACCTTC,CASSSGPYLTNYGYTF,-,many,TRBV7-2,TRBJ1-2
TGTGCCAGCAGTCCTTTTCTGGGGTCCACCTACGAGCAGTACTTC,CASSPFLGSTYEQYF,-,many,TRBV12-3/TRBV12-4,TRBJ2-7
TGTGCCAGCAGCCTGATCTTGACAGGGCCGTGGACTGAAGCTTTCTTT,CASSLILTGPWTEAFF,TRBD1,many,TRBV4-2,TRBJ1-1
TGTGCCAGCAGTTTCGGGGTCGGGGAGCAGTACTTC,CASSFGVGEQYF,-,few,TRBV28,TRBJ2-7
TGTGCCTGGAGTGATGGGGCGCGGGAGACCCAGTACTTC,CAWSDGARETQYF,-,few,TRBV30,TRBJ2-5
TGTGCCAGCAGTAGGGACTGGAATTACGAGCAGTACTTC,CASSRDWNYEQYF,-,once,TRBV11-2,TRBJ2-7
TGTGCCAGCAGTCCCCAATTCCGGGACCTACTAGCCAAAAACATTCAGTACTTC,CASSPQFRDLLAKNIQYF,-,-,TRBV12-3/TRBV12-4,TRBJ2-4